This T cell receptor (beta chain) was found in a study of T cell changes during pregnancy in multiple sclerosis. TCRdb's copy holds only in-frame clones and misses some; the assay was immunoSEQ multiplex PCR. Among just under 85,000 clones listed, roughly nine tenths were seen once. Trimming left V 1 base short and J 2 bases short, with 9 bases between. CDR3 length: 15 amino acids. CDR1 SGHTA and CDR2 FQGNSA come from the germline V gene. Sample: peripheral blood, taken in the first trimester of pregnancy. The TCR sequence derives from a female donor with multiple sclerosis, enrolled in a pregnancy study. The chain links TRBV7-2 to TRBJ1-5; D remains unclear. DNA of the CDR3: TGTGCCAGCAGCTTAGGAGGGCCCGGCAATCAGCCCCAGCATTTT. Protein: CASSLGGPGNQPQHF.